Only a few counts were recorded for the clone carrying this T cell receptor (beta chain). This specimen comes from a study of T cells in Graves' hyperthyroidism and ophthalmopathy. Study summary: Peripheral blood was acquired at first diagnosis, ahead of any therapy whatsoever.

Patients were excluded for uncontrolled infection, other autoimmune disease, pregnancy or lactation. On the basis of clinical symptoms, serum thyroxine and TRAb, thyroid ultrasound and orbital computed tomography, diagnoses were made. TCR beta CDR3 regions were amplified from RNA. Researchers ran a first-round RT-PCR on the TCR CDR3 using the HTBI primer set. TCRdb re-called the multiplex PCR reads with MiXCR, one entry per CDR3 protein. Counted here are a few hundred thousand distinct CDR3 sequences, 15% to 19% occurring once; the ten biggest clones make up about 7.7%. The receptor was derived from a woman aged 18-29 years with Graves' hyperthyroidism. The source material was blood.

The CDR3 loop is CASSLNPPSNTGELFF. The CDR3 DNA follows: TGTGCCAGCAGTCTTAACCCCCCTAGTAACACCGGGGAGCTGTTTTTT. V and J are TRBV7-3 and TRBJ2-2; D remains ambiguous. Trimming removed 6 bases from V and 2 bases from J, with 16 bases in between. Germline CDR1 SGHTA, CDR2 FQGTGA. CDR3 length equals 16 residues.